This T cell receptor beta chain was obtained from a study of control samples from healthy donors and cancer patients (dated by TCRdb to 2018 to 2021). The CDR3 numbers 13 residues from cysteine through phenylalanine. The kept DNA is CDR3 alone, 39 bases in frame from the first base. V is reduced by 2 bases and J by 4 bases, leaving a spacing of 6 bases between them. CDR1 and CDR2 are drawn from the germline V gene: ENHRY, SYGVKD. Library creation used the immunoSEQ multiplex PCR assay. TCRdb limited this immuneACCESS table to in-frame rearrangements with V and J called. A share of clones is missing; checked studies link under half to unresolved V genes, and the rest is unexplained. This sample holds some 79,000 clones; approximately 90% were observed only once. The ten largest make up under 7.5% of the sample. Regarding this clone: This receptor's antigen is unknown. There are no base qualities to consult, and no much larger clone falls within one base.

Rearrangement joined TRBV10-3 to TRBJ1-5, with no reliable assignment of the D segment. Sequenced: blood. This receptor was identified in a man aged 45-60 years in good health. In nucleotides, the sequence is TGTGCCATCAGTGAGGGGCTAAATCAGCCCCAGCATTTT. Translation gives CAISEGLNQPQHF.